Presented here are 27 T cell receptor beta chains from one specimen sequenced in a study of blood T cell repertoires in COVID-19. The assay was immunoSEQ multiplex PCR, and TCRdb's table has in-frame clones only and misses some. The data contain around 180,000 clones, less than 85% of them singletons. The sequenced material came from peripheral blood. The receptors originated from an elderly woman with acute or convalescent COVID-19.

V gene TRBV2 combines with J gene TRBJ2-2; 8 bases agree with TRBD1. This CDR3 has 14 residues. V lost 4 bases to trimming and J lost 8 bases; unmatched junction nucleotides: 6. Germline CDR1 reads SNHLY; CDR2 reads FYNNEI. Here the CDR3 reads CASSGQGAPGELFF. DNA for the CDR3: TGTGCCAGCAGTGGGCAGGGGGCGCCGGGGGAGCTGTTTTTT.

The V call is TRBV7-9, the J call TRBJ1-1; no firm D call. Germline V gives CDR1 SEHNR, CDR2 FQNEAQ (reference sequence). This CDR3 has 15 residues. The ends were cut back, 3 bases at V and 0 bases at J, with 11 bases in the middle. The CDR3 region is CASSLGDGLNTEAFF. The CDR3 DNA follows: TGTGCCAGCAGCTTGGGAGACGGTTTGAACACTGAAGCTTTCTTT.

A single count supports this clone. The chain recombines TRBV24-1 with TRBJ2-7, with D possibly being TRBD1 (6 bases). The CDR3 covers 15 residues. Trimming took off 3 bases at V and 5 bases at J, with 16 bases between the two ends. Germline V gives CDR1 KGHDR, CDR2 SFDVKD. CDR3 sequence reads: CATSDGQGRGDEQYF. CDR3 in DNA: TGTGCCACCAGTGATGGGCAAGGCAGGGGCGACGAGCAGTACTTC.

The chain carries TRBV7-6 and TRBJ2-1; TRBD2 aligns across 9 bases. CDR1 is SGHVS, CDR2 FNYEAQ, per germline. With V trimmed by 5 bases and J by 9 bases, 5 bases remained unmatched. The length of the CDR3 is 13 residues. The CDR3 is CASSGISGSEQFF. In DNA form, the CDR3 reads TGTGCCAGCAGCGGGATTAGCGGGAGTGAGCAGTTCTTC.

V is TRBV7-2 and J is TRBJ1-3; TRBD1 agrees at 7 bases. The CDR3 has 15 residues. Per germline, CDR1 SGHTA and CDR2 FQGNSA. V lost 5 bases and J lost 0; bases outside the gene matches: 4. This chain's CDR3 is CASSPQGVSGNTIYF. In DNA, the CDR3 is TGTGCCAGCAGCCCTCAGGGGGTCTCTGGAAACACCATATATTTT.

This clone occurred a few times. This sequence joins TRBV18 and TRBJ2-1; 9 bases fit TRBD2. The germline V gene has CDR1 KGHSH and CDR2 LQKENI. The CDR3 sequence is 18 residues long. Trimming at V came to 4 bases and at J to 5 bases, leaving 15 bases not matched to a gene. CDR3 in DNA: TGTGCCAGCTCACTCACAGTAGCGGGAGAGTTAAGTAACAATGAGCAGTTCTTC. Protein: CASSLTVAGELSNNEQFF.

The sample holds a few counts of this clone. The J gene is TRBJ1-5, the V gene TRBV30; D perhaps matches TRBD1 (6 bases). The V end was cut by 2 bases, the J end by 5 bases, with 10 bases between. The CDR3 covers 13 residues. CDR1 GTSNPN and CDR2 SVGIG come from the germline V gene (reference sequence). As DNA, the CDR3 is TGTGCCTGGAGTCTCGGGGGGCATCAGCCCCAGCATTTT. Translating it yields CAWSLGGHQPQHF.

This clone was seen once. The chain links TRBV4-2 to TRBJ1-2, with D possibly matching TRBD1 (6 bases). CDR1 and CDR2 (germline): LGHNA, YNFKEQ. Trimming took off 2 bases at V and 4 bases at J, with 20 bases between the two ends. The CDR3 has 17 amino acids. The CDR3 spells CASSQIWGQENTYGYTF. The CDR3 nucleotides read TGTGCCAGCAGCCAAATTTGGGGGCAGGAGAACACCTATGGCTACACCTTC.

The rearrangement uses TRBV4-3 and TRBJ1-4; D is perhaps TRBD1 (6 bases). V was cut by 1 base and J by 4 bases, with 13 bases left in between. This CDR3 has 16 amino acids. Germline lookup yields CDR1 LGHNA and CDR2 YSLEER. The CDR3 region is CASSQGQGIGNEKLFF. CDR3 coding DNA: TGCGCCAGCAGCCAAGGTCAGGGGATTGGTAATGAAAAACTGTTTTTT.

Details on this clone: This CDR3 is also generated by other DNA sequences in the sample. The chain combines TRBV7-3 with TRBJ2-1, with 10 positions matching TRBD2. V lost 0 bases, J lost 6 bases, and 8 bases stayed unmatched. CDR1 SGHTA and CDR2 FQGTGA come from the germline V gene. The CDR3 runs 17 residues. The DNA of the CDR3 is TGTGCCAGCAGCTTAACCTCCAGCGGGAGGGCCATCAATGAGCAGTTCTTC. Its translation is CASSLTSSGRAINEQFF.

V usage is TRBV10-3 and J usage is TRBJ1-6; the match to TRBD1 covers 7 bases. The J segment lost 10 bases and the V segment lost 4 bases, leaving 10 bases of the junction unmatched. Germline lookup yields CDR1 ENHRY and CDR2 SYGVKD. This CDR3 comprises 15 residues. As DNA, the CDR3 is TGTGCCATCAGTGTTTTCGACAGGGAAGAATCACCCCTCCACTTT. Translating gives CAISVFDREESPLHF.

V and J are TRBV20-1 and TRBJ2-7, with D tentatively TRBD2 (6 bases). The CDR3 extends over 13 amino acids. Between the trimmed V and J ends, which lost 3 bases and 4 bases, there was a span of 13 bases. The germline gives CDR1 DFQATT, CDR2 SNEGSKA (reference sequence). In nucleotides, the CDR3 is TGCAGTGCTAGTGGGACTGACGAATACGAGCAGTACTTC. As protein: CSASGTDEYEQYF.

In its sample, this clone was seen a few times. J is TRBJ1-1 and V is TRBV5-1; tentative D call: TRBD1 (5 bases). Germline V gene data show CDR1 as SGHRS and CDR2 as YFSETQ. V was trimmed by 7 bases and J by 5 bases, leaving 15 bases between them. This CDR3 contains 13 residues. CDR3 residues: CASLGLDGTEAFF. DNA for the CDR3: TGCGCCAGCCTGGGGCTAGACGGGACTGAAGCTTTCTTT.

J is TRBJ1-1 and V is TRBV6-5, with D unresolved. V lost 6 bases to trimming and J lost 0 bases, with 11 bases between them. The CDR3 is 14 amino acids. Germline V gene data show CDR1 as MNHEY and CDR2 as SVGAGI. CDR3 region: CASRWAEMNTEAFF. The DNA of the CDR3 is TGTGCCAGCAGGTGGGCAGAGATGAACACTGAAGCTTTCTTT.

The CDR3: CAWSPTGASSGNTIYF. In DNA form, the CDR3 reads TGTGCCTGGAGTCCCACTGGGGCCAGCTCTGGAAACACCATATATTTT. The chain joins TRBV30 to TRBJ1-3, with a weak D call TRBD1 (5 bases). CDR1 is GTSNPN and CDR2 is SVGIG in the germline V gene (reference sequence). The CDR3 spans 16 residues. Trimming removed 2 bases at V and 0 bases at J, with 14 bases between.

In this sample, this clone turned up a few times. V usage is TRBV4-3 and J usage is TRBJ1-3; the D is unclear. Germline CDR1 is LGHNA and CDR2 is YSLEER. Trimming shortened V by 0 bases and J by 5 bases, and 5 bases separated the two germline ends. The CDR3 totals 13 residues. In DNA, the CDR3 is TGCGCCAGCAGCCAAGATTATAGAAACACCATATATTTT. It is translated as CASSQDYRNTIYF.

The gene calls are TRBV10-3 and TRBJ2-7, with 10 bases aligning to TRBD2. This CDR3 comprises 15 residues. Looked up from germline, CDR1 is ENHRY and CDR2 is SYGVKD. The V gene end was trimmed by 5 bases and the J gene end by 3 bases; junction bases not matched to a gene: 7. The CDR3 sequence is CAISLRASGSYEQYF. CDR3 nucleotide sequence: TGTGCCATCAGTCTGCGGGCTAGCGGGAGCTACGAGCAGTACTTC.

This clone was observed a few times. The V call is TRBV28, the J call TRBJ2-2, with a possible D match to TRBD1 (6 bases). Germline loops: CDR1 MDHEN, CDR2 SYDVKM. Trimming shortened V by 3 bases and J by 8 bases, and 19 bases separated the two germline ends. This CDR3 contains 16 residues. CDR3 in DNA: TGTGCCAGCAGTTTGCAGGGGAGTCCTACGCGAGGGGAGCTGTTTTTT. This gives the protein CASSLQGSPTRGELFF.

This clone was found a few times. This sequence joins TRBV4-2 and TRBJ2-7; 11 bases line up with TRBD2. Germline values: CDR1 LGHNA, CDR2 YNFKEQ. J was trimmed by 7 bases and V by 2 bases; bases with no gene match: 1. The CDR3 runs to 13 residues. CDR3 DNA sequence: TGTGCCAGCAGCCAAAGGACTAGCGGGGAGCAGTACTTC. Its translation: CASSQRTSGEQYF.

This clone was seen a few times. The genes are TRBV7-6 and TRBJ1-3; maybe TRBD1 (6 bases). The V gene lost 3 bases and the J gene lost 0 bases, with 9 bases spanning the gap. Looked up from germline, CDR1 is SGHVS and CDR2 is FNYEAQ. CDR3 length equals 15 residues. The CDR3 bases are TGTGCCAGCAGCTTGGACAGTCACTCTGGAAACACCATATATTTT. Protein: CASSLDSHSGNTIYF.

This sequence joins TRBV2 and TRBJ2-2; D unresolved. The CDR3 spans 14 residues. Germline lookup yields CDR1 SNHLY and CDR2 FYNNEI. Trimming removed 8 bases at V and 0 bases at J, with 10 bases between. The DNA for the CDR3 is TGTGCCAGCTGCTATTCATCGAACACCGGGGAGCTGTTTTTT. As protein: CASCYSSNTGELFF.

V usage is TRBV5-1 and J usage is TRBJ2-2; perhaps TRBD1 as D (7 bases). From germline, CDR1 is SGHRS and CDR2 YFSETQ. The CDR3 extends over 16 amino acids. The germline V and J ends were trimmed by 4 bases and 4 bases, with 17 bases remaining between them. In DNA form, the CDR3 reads TGCGCCAGCAGCCAGACTAACAGGGGACTCACCGGGGAGCTGTTTTTT. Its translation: CASSQTNRGLTGELFF. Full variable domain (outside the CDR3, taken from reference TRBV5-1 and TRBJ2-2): KAGVTQTPRYLIKTRGQQVTLSCSPISGHRSVSWYQQTPGQGLQFLFEYFSETQRNKGNFPGRFSGRQFSNSRSEMNVSTLELGDSALYLCASSQTNRGLTGELFFGEGSRLTVL.

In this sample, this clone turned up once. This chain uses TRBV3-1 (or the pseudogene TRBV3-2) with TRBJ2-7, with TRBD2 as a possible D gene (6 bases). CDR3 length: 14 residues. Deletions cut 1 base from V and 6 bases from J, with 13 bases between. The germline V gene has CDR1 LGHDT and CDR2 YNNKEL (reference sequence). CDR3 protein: CASSQGGARGEQYF. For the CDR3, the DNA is TGTGCCAGCAGCCAAGGCGGGGCACGGGGCGAGCAGTACTTC.

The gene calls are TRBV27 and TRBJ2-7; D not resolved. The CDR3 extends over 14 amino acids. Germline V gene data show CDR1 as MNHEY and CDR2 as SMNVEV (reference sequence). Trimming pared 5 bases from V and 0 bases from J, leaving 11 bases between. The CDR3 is CASSPLPSSYEQYF. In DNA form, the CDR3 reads TGTGCCAGCAGTCCCCTCCCTAGCTCCTACGAGCAGTACTTC.

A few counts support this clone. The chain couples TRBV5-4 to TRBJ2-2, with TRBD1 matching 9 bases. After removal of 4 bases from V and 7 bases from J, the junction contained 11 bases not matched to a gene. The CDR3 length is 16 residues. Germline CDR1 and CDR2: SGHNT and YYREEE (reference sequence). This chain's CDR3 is CASSKSDRGNNGELFF. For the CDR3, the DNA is TGTGCCAGCAGCAAGTCCGACAGGGGGAATAACGGGGAGCTGTTTTTT.

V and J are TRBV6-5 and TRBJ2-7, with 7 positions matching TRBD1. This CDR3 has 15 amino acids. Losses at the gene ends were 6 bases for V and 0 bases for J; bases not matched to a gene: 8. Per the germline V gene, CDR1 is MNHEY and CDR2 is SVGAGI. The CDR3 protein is CASSLNRDSSYEQYF. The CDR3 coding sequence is TGTGCCAGCAGCCTCAACCGGGACAGCTCCTACGAGCAGTACTTC.

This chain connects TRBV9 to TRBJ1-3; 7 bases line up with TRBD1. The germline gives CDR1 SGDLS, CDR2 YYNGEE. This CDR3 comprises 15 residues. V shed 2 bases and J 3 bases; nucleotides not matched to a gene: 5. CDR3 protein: CASSVRQGVGNTIYF. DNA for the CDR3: TGTGCCAGCAGCGTCAGACAGGGCGTTGGAAACACCATATATTTT. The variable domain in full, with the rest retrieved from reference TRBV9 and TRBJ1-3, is DSGVTQTPKHLITATGQRVTLRCSPRSGDLSVYWYQQSLDQGLQFLIQYYNGEERAKGNILERFSAQQFPDLHSELNLSSLELGDSALYFCASSVRQGVGNTIYFGEGSWLTVV.